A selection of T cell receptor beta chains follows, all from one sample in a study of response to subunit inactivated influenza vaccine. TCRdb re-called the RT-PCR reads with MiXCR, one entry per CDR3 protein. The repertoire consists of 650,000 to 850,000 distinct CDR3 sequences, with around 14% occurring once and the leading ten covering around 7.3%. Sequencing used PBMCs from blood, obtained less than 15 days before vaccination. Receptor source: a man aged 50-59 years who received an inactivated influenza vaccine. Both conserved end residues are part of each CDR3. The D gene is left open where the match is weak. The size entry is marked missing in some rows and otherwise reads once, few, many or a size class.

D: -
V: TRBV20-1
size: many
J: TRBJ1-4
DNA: TGCAGTGCTAGAGAACCCGGACCAGTAGAACTGTTTTTT
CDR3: CSAREPGPVELFF

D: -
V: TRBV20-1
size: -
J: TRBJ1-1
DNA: TGCAGTGCTAGAGATGTTCTTAACACTGAAGCTTTCTTT
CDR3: CSARDVLNTEAFF

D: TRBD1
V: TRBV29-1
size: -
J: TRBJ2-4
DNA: TGCAGCGTCGGACAGGCGGACATTCAGTACTTC
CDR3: CSVGQADIQYF

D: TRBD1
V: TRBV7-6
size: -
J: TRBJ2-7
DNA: TGTGCCAGCAGCTTAAAGCATCCGGGACAGAGAAACTACGAGCAGTACTTC
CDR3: CASSLKHPGQRNYEQYF

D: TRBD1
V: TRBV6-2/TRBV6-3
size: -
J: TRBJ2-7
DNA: TGTGCCAGCAGGGGCCGGGACAGGGGGCTGGTCCTCCCCTACGAGCAGTACTTC
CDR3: CASRGRDRGLVLPYEQYF

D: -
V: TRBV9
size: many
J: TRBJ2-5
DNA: TGTGCCAGCAGCGTAGACGGGCGGGAGACCCAGTACTTC
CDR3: CASSVDGRETQYF

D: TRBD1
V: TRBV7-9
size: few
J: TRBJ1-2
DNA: TGTGCCAGCAGCCTCTACGGGACAGAGAATAATGGCTACACCTTC
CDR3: CASSLYGTENNGYTF

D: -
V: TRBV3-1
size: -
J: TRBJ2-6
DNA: TGTGCCAGCAGTCTGACCCGCTCTGGGGCCAACGTCCTGACTTTC
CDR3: CASSLTRSGANVLTF

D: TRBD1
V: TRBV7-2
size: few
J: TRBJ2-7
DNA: TGTGCCAGCAGTTCAAACAGGGGCTACGAGCAGTACTTC
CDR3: CASSSNRGYEQYF

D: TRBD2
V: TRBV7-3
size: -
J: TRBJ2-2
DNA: TGTGCCAGCGGTCTAGCGGGAGGGCCTAGGACCGGGGAGCTGTCTTTT
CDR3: CASGLAGGPRTGELSF

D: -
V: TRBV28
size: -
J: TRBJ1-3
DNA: TGTGCCAGCAGTTCCCGGATTGGAAACACCATATATTTT
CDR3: CASSSRIGNTIYF

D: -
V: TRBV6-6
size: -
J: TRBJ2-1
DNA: TGTGCCAGCAGTCAGGGTGGGGGCAATGAGCAGTTCTTC
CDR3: CASSQGGGNEQFF

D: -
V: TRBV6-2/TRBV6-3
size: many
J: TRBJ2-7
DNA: TGTGCCAGCAACATCGGAGGTTTTTGGAGCTCCTACGAGCAGTACTTC
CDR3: CASNIGGFWSSYEQYF

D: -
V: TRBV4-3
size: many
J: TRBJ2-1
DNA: TGCGCCAGCAGCCAAGTGGGGCTAACCTACAATGAGCAGTTCTTC
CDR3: CASSQVGLTYNEQFF

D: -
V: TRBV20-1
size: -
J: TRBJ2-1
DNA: TGCAGTGCCCCCGGGGGCGGAGGACCTCTTAGCTCCTACAATGAGCAGTTCTTC
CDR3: CSAPGGGGPLSSYNEQFF

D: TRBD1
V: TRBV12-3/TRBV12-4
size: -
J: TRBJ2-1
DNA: TGTGCCAGCAGATCGACAGGGAGCTCCTACAATGAGCAGTTCTTC
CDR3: CASRSTGSSYNEQFF

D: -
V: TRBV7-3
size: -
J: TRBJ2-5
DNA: TGTGCCAGCAGCTTACGCAGGGAAGAGACCCAGTACTTC
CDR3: CASSLRREETQYF

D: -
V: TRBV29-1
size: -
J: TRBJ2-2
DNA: TGCAGCGTTGGGATGGGCACCCGAACAGGGGAGCTGTTTTTT
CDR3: CSVGMGTRTGELFF

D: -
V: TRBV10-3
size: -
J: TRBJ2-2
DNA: TGTGCCAGCCGGGCCAGAGAGAACACCGGGGAGCTGTTTTTT
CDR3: CASRARENTGELFF

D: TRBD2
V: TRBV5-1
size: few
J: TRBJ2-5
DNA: TGCGCCAGCAGCTTCGATGGACTAGCTCCGGAGACCCAGTACTTC
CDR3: CASSFDGLAPETQYF

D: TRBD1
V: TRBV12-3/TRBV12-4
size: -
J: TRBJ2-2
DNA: TGTGCCAGCAGTTTAGCATACGGGACAGAGAACACCGGGGAGCTGTTTTTT
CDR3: CASSLAYGTENTGELFF

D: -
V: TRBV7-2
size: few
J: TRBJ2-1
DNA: TGTGCCAGCAGCCAACCCGGTGTGTACAATGAGCAGTTCTTC
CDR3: CASSQPGVYNEQFF

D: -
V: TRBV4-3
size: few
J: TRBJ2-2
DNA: TGCGCCAGCAGCCCCTACAGGGATTTAGGGGAGCTGTTTTTT
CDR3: CASSPYRDLGELFF

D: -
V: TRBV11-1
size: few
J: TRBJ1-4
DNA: TGTGCCAGCAGCTTAGGGACGTACCCATCTACAACTAATGAAAAACTGTTTTTT
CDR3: CASSLGTYPSTTNEKLFF

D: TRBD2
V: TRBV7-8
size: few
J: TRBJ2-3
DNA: TGTGCCAGCAGCTTAGGGACGGGACTAGCGGGGATCTGGTCAGATACGCAGTATTTT
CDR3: CASSLGTGLAGIWSDTQYF

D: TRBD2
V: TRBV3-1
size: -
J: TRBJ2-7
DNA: TGTGCCAGCACCCCCAGTCCCGGGACTAGCGGGAGGCCCCCGGGCGAGCAGTACTTC
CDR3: CASTPSPGTSGRPPGEQYF

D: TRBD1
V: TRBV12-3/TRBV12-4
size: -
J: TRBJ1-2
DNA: TGTGCCAGCATCCCTGGGGGCGACAGGGGGTCCTATGGCTACACCTTC
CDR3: CASIPGGDRGSYGYTF

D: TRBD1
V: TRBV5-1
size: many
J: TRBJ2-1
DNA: TGCGCCAGCAGCTTCCAGGGGGTGATCGAGCAGTTCTTC
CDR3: CASSFQGVIEQFF

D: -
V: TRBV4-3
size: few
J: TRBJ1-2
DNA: TGCGCCAGCAGCCAGGGGACCGGGACAACCTATGGCTACACCTTC
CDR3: CASSQGTGTTYGYTF

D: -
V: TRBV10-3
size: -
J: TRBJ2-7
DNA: TGTGCCATCAGTGAACGTGGACAGCCCCCCTACGAGCAGTACTTC
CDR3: CAISERGQPPYEQYF

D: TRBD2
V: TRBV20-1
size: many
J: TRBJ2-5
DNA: TGCAGTGCTCTTAGACTAGCGGGAGACCAAGAGACCCAGTACTTC
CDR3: CSALRLAGDQETQYF

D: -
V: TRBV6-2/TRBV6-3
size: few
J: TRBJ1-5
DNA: TGTGCCAGCAGTTACTCTCATAGCAATCAGCCCCAGCATTTT
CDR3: CASSYSHSNQPQHF

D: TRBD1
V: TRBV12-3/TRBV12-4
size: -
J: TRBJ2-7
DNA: TGTGCCAGCAGTTTAAGTGGGACAGGGATCGACGAGCAGTACTTC
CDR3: CASSLSGTGIDEQYF

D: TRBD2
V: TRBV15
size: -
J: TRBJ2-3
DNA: TGTGCCACCAGCAGATCCCGACTAGCGGTTAGCACAGATACGCAGTATTTT
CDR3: CATSRSRLAVSTDTQYF

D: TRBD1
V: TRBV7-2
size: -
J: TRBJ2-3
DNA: TGTGCCAGCAACCAGTGGGACAGGGGGCAAGATACGCAGTATTTT
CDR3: CASNQWDRGQDTQYF

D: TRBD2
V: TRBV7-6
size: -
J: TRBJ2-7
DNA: TGTGCCAGCAGCCGGGGGGTCTCGTCGGGGGAGCAGTACTTC
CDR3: CASSRGVSSGEQYF

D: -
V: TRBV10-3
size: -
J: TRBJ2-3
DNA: TGTGCCATCAAGAGGGACAGCACAGATACGCAGTATTTT
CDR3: CAIKRDSTDTQYF

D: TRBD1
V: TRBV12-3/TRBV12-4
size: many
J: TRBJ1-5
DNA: TGTGCCAGCAGTTTTTTGGACAGGGGCCAGCCCCAGCATTTT
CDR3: CASSFLDRGQPQHF